The clone carrying this T cell receptor (beta chain) has at least ten counts. Its specificity is not known. The data belong to a study of CD8+CD57+ T cells in acquired aplastic anemia. For the study at large: An average of approximately 3.2 ug of DNA was obtained from sorted CD4+ and CD8+ cells. Findings and limits, study-wide: Common to patients and controls were about 31 CD8+ CDR3 sequences.

Template material for TCR beta VDJ and CDR3 profiling consisted of genomic DNA. Using its own MiXCR run on the reads, TCRdb lists one record per CDR3 protein. This repertoire shows some 160,000 distinct CDR3 sequences, around 48% found once; its top ten account for approximately 3%. The CDR3 runs to 15 residues. Germline V gene lookup returns CDR1 SGHRS and CDR2 YFSETQ. V was shortened by 0 bases and J by 3 bases, with 10 bases between the two germline ends. Patients chosen for sequencing had shown CD8+CD57+ cell expansion by flow cytometry. At blood sampling, none of the patients had yet received therapy.

The source of this sequence is a human donor with aplastic anemia. Sequenced material: sorted CD4+, CD8+, or CD8+CD57+ T cells (not recorded which) from PBMCs. The chain couples TRBV5-1 to TRBJ2-1; maybe TRBD1 (7 bases). The CDR3 region has the DNA TGCGCCAGCAGCTTGGGCGGGACAGTCTACAATGAGCAGTTCTTC. Its translation is CASSLGGTVYNEQFF.